The clone carrying this TCR beta chain was counted ten times or more. Its antigen is still unknown. Found in a library prepared for alpha chains, this beta chain is an off-target read, and its abundance has little meaning. The sample is drawn from a study of spatial heterogeneity in lung cancer. As for the study in general: On average, each unique TCR and UMI combination appeared more than ten times in raw reads.

Notes on the study in general: Tracking of tumor mutation counts was seen in expanded intratumoral alpha and beta TCR counts.

Trimming at V came to 5 bases and at J to 3 bases, leaving 8 bases not matched to a gene. The CDR3 is made up of 15 amino acids. In TCRdb, the 5' RACE reads were re-called with MiXCR into one record per CDR3 protein. In the table there are over 10,000 distinct CDR3 sequences, 5.6% of which are singletons. The time point here: sample taken at primary tumor resection. This chain joins TRBV12-3 or TRBV12-4 and TRBJ2-7, with 9 bases matching TRBD1. This TCR was recovered from a female donor with early-stage non-small cell lung cancer. The specimen comprised lung tumor tissue, sampled at surgery. The CDR3 bases are TGTGCCAGCAGTCCTCGACAGGGGGTATTCTACGAGCAGTACTTC. Its translation is CASSPRQGVFYEQYF.